The present TCR beta chain was sequenced within a study of blood T cell repertoires in COVID-19. In the study overall: The United States, Italy and Spain supplied acute and convalescent COVID-19 samples. PBMCs, B-cell-depleted T cells, or T cells provided the cDNA or gDNA that made up the material.

Germline CDR1 reads MDHEN; CDR2 reads SYDVKM. The CDR3 totals 13 residues. Trimming removed 6 bases at V and 2 bases at J, with 8 bases between. Authors' methods: By means of reference gene primer amplification, nucleated cell counts were estimated. Sequenced by immunoSEQ multiplex PCR; TCRdb stores in-frame clones only, minus some. That table supplies the V and J calls and clone size; D and trimming were determined from the DNA. The table has 150,000 to 200,000 clones, 85% to 90% seen once. The chain links TRBV28 to TRBJ1-3; possibly TRBD1 for D (6 bases). The sample comprised peripheral blood. The TCR sequence derives from a man in his forties with active or convalescent COVID-19. CDR3 coding DNA: TGTGCCAGCAGCAGGGACACTGGAAACACCATATATTTT. It translates to CASSRDTGNTIYF.